In its sample, the clone carrying this TCR beta chain was seen once. These data are taken from a study of blood T cell repertoires in COVID-19. Study as a whole: Acute and convalescent COVID-19 specimens originated in the United States, Italy and Spain. PBMCs, B-cell-depleted T cells, or T cells were the source of the cDNA or gDNA that made up the material.

Germline CDR1 is SNHLY and CDR2 is FYNNEI. Trimming cost V 2 bases and J 6 bases; bases outside gene matches: 7. CDR3 length: 15 residues. Generated by immunoSEQ multiplex PCR, the TCRdb table keeps only in-frame clones and is missing some. The sample yields some 200,000 clones, about 90% seen once. Researchers sorted participants into cohorts using their self-reported clinical history. This TCR was sampled from a woman younger than 35 who had recovered from COVID-19. The chain is built from TRBV2 and TRBJ2-4; 7 bases fit TRBD2. The sample was PBMCs or T cells enriched from blood (not recorded which). Written as DNA, the CDR3 is TGTGCCAGCAGTGAAAGGGGTTGGGAGGGAAACATTCAGTACTTC. It yields the protein CASSERGWEGNIQYF.